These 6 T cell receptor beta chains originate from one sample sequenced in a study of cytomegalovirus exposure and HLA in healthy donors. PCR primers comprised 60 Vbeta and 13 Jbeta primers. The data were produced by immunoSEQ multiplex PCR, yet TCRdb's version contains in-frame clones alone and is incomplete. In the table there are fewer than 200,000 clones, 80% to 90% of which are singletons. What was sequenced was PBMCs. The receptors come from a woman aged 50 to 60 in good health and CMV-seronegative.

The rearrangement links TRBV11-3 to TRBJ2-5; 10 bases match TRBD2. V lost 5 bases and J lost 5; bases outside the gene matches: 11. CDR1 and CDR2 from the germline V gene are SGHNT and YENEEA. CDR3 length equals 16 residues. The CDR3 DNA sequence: TGTGCCAGCAGCCCCGGGGTACTAGCGGGGCTCGAGACCCAGTACTTC. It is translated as CASSPGVLAGLETQYF.

CDR3 amino acids: CAISESGGRRGSYNEQFF. CDR3 in DNA: TGTGCCATCAGTGAGTCGGGTGGGAGGCGCGGCTCCTACAATGAGCAGTTCTTC. The rearrangement joins TRBV10-3 to TRBJ2-1, with D perhaps TRBD2 (6 bases). The CDR3 extends over 18 amino acids. The ends were cut back, 0 bases at V and 0 bases at J, with 15 bases in the middle. CDR1 and CDR2 (germline): ENHRY, SYGVKD.

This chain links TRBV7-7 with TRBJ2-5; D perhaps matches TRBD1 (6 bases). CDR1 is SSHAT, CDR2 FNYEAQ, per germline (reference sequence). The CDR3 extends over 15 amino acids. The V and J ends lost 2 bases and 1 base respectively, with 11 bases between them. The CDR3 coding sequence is TGTGCCAGCAGCTTAACGACAGGAACCCAAGAGACCCAGTACTTC. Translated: CASSLTTGTQETQYF.

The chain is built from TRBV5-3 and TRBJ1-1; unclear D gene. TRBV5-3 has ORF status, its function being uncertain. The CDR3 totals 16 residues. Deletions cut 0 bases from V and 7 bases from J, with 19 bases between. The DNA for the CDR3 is TGTGCCAGAAGCTTGGTTGAGGGCGCAGACGGGGATGAAGCTTTCTTT. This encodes CARSLVEGADGDEAFF.

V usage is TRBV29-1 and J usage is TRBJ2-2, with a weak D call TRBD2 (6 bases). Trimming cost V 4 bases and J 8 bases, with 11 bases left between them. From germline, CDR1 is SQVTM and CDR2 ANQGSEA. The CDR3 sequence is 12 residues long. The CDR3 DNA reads TGCAGCGTTGGGGGGACTGGGGGGGAGCTGTTTTTT. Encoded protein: CSVGGTGGELFF.

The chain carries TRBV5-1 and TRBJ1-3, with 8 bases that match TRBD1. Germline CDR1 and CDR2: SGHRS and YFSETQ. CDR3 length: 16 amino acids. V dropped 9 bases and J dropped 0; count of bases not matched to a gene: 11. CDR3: CANRGDSFISGNTIYF. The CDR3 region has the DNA TGCGCCAACAGGGGGGACAGCTTCATCTCTGGAAACACCATATATTTT.